This TCR beta chain was documented in a study of cytomegalovirus exposure and HLA in healthy donors. Study overall: A later analysis reported the 100 to 150 validation repertoires used the same platform as the approximately 650 first-cohort repertoires. The study, taken as a whole, reports: The TCR clusters that emerged in the first cohort tended, a later analysis found, to co-occur in the roughly 120 validation repertoires. Overall, roughly 160 TCR beta chains were annotated as cytomegalovirus-associated. Most TCR sequences were rare, but some public TCRs occurred in many donors.

Repertoires were generated with immunoSEQ multiplex PCR, while TCRdb's copy carries only in-frame clones and drops some. The top ten hold 4.5% to 6% of the sample, which has hundreds of thousands of clones, 83% seen once. This clone was observed a handful of times. Its antigen is undetermined. Germline V gives CDR1 SGDLS, CDR2 YYNGEE. The CDR3 has 12 residues. V lost 3 bases to trimming and J lost 5 bases, with 5 bases between them. Sequenced input: PBMCs. This receptor was taken from a woman aged 18-29 years in good health and CMV-seronegative. The rearrangement uses TRBV9 and TRBJ2-2; no reliable D call. CDR3 sequence reads: CASSGDTGELFF. CDR3 DNA sequence: TGTGCCAGCAGCGGGGATACCGGGGAGCTGTTTTTT.